This TCR beta chain was identified in a study of T cell responses to AZD1222 COVID-19 vaccine (dated by TCRdb to the early 2020s). In terms of the full investigation: A total of more than 230 trial participants underwent TCR sequencing, of whom 200 to 220 had received two doses of AZD1222 and roughly 26 had received two doses of the MenACWY control vaccine. Trial participants were enrolled by age into 18-55, 56-69 and 70-plus year subgroups, with 148, 28 and 57 TCR-sequenced participants respectively.

The time point label for this specimen denotes: baseline before first vaccination. The treatment or condition label of this sample denotes: meningococcal conjugate vaccine given as trial control. The vaccinee samples were drawn from two UK trials, COV001 and COV002, one of which was a single-blind randomized controlled phase 2/3 trial testing AZD1222 (ChAdOx1 nCoV-19) in healthy adults. For TCRbeta chain sequencing, PBMC samples from trial participants were taken at day 0 and at day 28 after the second dose. The CDR3 regions of human TCRbeta chains were subjected to immunosequencing. Regarding the original processing steps: TCRs in the repertoires were compared against a reference library of SARS-CoV-2-specific TCRs that had been generated with the MIRA antigen-specificity platform. Breadth was defined as the fraction of unique TCRs that were SARS-CoV-2-associated, and depth was defined as the fraction of total T cells that were SARS-CoV-2-associated. Using the MIRA data, every spike-specific TCR was mapped to the spike region that the TCR reacted to and assigned to either a CD4 or a CD8 class. Log10-transformed breadth and depth values were compared by one-way ANOVA with Sidak's multiple comparisons tests. TCRdb holds this immuneACCESS table with in-frame rearrangements only. Some clones are missing; in checked studies, unresolved V genes explain under half, and the rest has no known cause. For V, J and clone size, that table is used; D and trimming come from the DNA. This sample gives 100,000 to 130,000 clones in total; 89% of them show up just once. Roughly 3% of the sample comes from the top ten.

The investigation overall reported the following: Epitopes outside the regions mutated in the B.1.351 and B.1.1.7 variants were reportedly recognized by nearly half of the unique spike-specific TCRs. Because no day 14 peak-response samples were available, repertoires were characterized only after the peak T cell response. CD4 TCRs associated with the vaccine covered the entire spike protein, and the dominant responses were in regions 160-218 and 743-854. Participants were mostly white British and included more females than males, and it was suggested by the authors that clonal diversity may have been underestimated. Conclusions about previously exposed vaccinees were limited because only six AZD1222 recipients were SARS-CoV-2 seropositive at baseline. After two AZD1222 doses, both the breadth and the depth of spike-specific TCRs were significantly higher than at day 0 and than in MenACWY recipients. In the small 56-69-year group, the increase in depth fell short of significance, most likely because of low power.

Trimming accounts for 3 bases at V and 4 bases at J, while the number of junction bases matched to no gene is 1. The CDR3 runs 13 amino acids, cysteine and phenylalanine included. Only CDR3 DNA is held: 39 bases, read in frame from base 1. Looking up the germline V gene yields CDR1 SNHLY and CDR2 FYNNEI. As for this clone: This clone's antigen is unknown. No base qualities exist here, and no much larger clone lies one base off it.

The sample consisted of peripheral blood, taken on day 0 of MenACWY control vaccination. The sequence was obtained from an adult in good health. The rearranged chain carries TRBV2 and TRBJ1-1; TRBD1 aligns with 8 central bases. The DNA is as follows: TGTGCCAGCAGTGACAGGGGGCTCACTGAAGCTTTCTTT. Its product reads: CASSDRGLTEAFF.